The sequence of this T cell receptor beta chain was determined in a study of blood T cell repertoires in COVID-19. As for the study in general: Acute and convalescent COVID-19 samples came from the United States, Italy and Spain. Sample material is recorded as cDNA or gDNA derived from T cells, B-cell-depleted T cells, or PBMCs.

V dropped 5 bases and J dropped 1; count of bases not matched to a gene: 4. Germline V gene data show CDR1 as LGHDT and CDR2 as YNNKEL (reference sequence). The length of the CDR3 is 14 residues. Per the original data handling: By means of reference gene primer amplification, nucleated cell counts were estimated. Sequencing was performed with immunoSEQ multiplex PCR; in TCRdb, only in-frame clones are kept and a portion is missing. V and J calls and clone size follow that table, whereas D and trimming were derived from the DNA. The sample gives more than 200,000 clones, around four fifths of which show up once; 4.2% is in the top ten.

The sequenced sample was peripheral blood. This chain joins TRBV3-1 (or the pseudogene TRBV3-2) and TRBJ1-1; 7 bases map to TRBD1. This receptor was identified in a man aged 55 to 70 with acute or convalescent COVID-19. In nucleotides, the CDR3 is TGTGCCAGCAGCGGCCGGGACAGGAACACTGAAGCTTTCTTT. Protein sequence: CASSGRDRNTEAFF.